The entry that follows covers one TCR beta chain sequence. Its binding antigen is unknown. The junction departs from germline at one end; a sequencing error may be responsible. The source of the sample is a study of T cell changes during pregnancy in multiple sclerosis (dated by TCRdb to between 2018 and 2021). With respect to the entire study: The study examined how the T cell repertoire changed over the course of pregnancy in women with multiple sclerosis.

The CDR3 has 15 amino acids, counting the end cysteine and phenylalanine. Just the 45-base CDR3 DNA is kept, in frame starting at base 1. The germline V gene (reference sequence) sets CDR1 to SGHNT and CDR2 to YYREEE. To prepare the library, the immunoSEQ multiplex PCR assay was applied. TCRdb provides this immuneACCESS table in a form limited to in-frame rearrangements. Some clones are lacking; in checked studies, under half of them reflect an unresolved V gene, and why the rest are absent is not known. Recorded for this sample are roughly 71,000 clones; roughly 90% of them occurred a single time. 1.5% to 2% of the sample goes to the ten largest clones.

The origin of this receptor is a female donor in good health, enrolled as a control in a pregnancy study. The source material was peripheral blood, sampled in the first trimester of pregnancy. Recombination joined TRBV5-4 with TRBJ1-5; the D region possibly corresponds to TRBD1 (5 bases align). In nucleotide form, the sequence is TGTGCCAGCAGTTTGGGGGGGGGTAGCAATCAGCCCCAGCATTTT. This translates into CASSLGGGSNQPQHF.